These 16 T cell receptor beta chains came from one sample sequenced in a study of blood T cell repertoires in COVID-19. Only in-frame clones appear in the TCRdb table, and some are missing; sequencing was by immunoSEQ multiplex PCR. Among 150,000 to 200,000 clones listed, 70% to 80% were seen once. The sample consisted of peripheral blood. The receptors here all came from a man in his sixties with acute or convalescent COVID-19.

The V call is TRBV19, the J call TRBJ1-2; 9 nucleotides line up with TRBD1. CDR1 and CDR2 (germline): LNHDA, SQIVND (reference sequence). V trimming: 3 bases; J trimming: 4 bases; junction bases outside the gene matches: 3. The CDR3 length is 14 residues. The CDR3, as DNA: TGTGCCAGTAGTATGGGGACAGGGACCTATGGCTACACCTTC. It specifies CASSMGTGTYGYTF.

The gene calls are TRBV6-6 and TRBJ2-1, with a tentative D call TRBD2 (5 bases). This CDR3 region has 13 residues. Per the germline V gene, CDR1 is MNHNY and CDR2 is SVGAGI (reference sequence). Trimming removed 5 bases at V and 16 bases at J, with 21 bases between. CDR3 in amino acids: CASSGQVADSPFF. The CDR3 nucleotides are TGTGCCAGCAGTGGCCAGGTGGCGGACTCGCCCTTCTTC.

This chain uses TRBV29-1 with TRBJ2-3, with D perhaps TRBD1 (7 bases). Germline values: CDR1 SQVTM, CDR2 ANQGSEA. The CDR3 has 15 amino acids. Between the trimmed V and J ends, which lost 0 bases and 5 bases, there was a span of 15 bases. This CDR3 is CSVEDPHRGGDTQYF. CDR3 nucleotide sequence: TGCAGCGTTGAAGATCCTCACAGGGGAGGAGATACGCAGTATTTT.

The chain links TRBV1 to TRBJ1-1; the table's D call, TRBD1, has no DNA check behind it. TRBV1 is an annotated pseudogene. This CDR3 has 16 residues. In DNA form, the CDR3 reads TGCACCAGCGGACTCCCACCGGGACACCGGAACACTGAAGCTTTCTTT. It translates to CTSGLPPGHRNTEAFF.

The chain carries TRBV18 and TRBJ2-7, with 12 bases that match TRBD2. In germline, CDR1 is KGHSH, CDR2 LQKENI. The CDR3 has 18 residues. V lost 1 base, J lost 0 bases, and 7 bases stayed unmatched. DNA for the CDR3: TGTGCCAGCTCACCACAAACGACTAGCGGGGGATACTCCTACGAGCAGTACTTC. As protein: CASSPQTTSGGYSYEQYF.

J is TRBJ2-4 and V is TRBV2, with D possibly being TRBD2 (5 bases). The V and J ends lost 4 bases and 0 bases respectively, with 10 bases between them. Germline-derived CDR1 and CDR2 are SNHLY and FYNNEI. This CDR3 spans 15 amino acids. The chain's CDR3 is CASSAGILAKNIQYF. The CDR3 bases are TGTGCCAGCAGTGCCGGGATCTTAGCCAAAAACATTCAGTACTTC.

The chain carries TRBV9 and TRBJ2-1; 10 bases map to TRBD2. V was clipped by 0 bases and J by 3 bases; unmatched bases: 6. The germline V gene encodes CDR1 SGDLS and CDR2 YYNGEE. CDR3 size: 17 residues. CDR3 in amino acids: CASSVAASGGYYNEQFF. The CDR3 nucleotides are TGTGCCAGCAGCGTAGCGGCTAGCGGGGGTTACTACAATGAGCAGTTCTTC.

This chain connects TRBV29-1 to TRBJ1-1, with a weak D call TRBD1 (5 bases). This CDR3 region has 12 residues. The V gene's germline CDR1 is SQVTM and CDR2 ANQGSEA. V was pared by 8 bases and J by 3 bases, with 13 bases between. The CDR3 loop reads CSIKRGDTEAFF. The CDR3 coding sequence is TGCAGCATTAAGCGGGGGGACACTGAAGCTTTCTTT.

The CDR3 here is CATSRSSGTGYGYTF. Here the CDR3 DNA reads TGTGCCACCAGCAGATCCTCCGGGACAGGGTATGGCTACACCTTC. The chain has TRBV15 and TRBJ1-2, with 9 nucleotides matching TRBD1. The germline V gene encodes CDR1 LNHNV and CDR2 YYDKDF (reference sequence). Trimming cost V 2 bases and J 5 bases; bases outside gene matches: 6. This CDR3 comprises 15 residues.

The rearrangement links TRBV7-8 to TRBJ2-3; TRBD1 matches 9 bases. V dropped 3 bases and J dropped 2; count of bases not matched to a gene: 6. The CDR3 sequence is 16 residues long. Per germline, CDR1 SGHVS and CDR2 FQNEAQ. The CDR3 is CASSLLRDRVTDTQYF. The CDR3 DNA reads as TGTGCCAGCAGCTTGTTGCGGGACAGGGTCACAGATACGCAGTATTTT.

The chain has TRBV28 and TRBJ1-5; the D is unclear. Trimming pared 7 bases from V and 6 bases from J, leaving 19 bases between. CDR1 is MDHEN and CDR2 is SYDVKM in the germline V gene. The CDR3 totals 15 residues. The chain's CDR3 is CASTSPGARSQPQHF. CDR3 DNA sequence: TGTGCCAGCACCTCGCCGGGAGCACGGAGTCAGCCCCAGCATTTT.

The table lists this clone with many counts. The V call is TRBV6-1, the J call TRBJ1-2; D is ambiguous. Germline values: CDR1 MNHNS, CDR2 SASEGT. The CDR3 covers 15 residues. V was trimmed by 0 bases and J by 7 bases, leaving 15 bases between them. CDR3 coding DNA: TGTGCCAGCAGTGAAGCGTCTGGGAGGTATGGTGGCTACACCTTC. This translates into CASSEASGRYGGYTF.

The V and J genes are TRBV5-4 and TRBJ2-1; TRBD2 aligns across 9 bases. The CDR3 consists of 17 residues. J lost 5 bases, V lost 1 base, and 10 bases had no gene match. The germline V gene encodes CDR1 SGHNT and CDR2 YYREEE (reference sequence). The CDR3 DNA is TGTGCCAGCAGCTTGATGTCCAAAGCGGGGGGTCACAATGAGCAGTTCTTC. Residues: CASSLMSKAGGHNEQFF.

V and J are TRBV19 and TRBJ1-5, with D possibly matching TRBD1 (5 bases). CDR3 length: 15 amino acids. The germline V gene has CDR1 LNHDA and CDR2 SQIVND (reference sequence). The V gene lost 4 bases and the J gene lost 2 bases, with 12 bases spanning the gap. As DNA, the CDR3 is TGTGCCAGTAGTAGGGACTCCCTCGGCAATCAGCCCCAGCATTTT. Residues: CASSRDSLGNQPQHF.

J is TRBJ2-1 and V is TRBV3-1 (or the pseudogene TRBV3-2); 9 nucleotides match TRBD1. Germline assignment: CDR1 LGHDT and CDR2 YNNKEL (reference sequence). The V and J ends lost 2 bases and 7 bases, in that order; junction bases with no gene match: 6. This CDR3 contains 15 residues. The CDR3 loop reads CASSQIQGAMNEQFF. Here the CDR3 DNA reads TGTGCCAGCAGCCAAATACAGGGGGCCATGAATGAGCAGTTCTTC.

The rearrangement uses TRBV24-1 and TRBJ1-2; 8 bases line up with TRBD1. Germline V gene lookup returns CDR1 KGHDR and CDR2 SFDVKD. V gave up 5 bases and J gave up 8 bases; unmatched junction bases: 9. This CDR3 contains 14 residues. Written as DNA, the CDR3 is TGTGCCACCAGTGGAATGGACAGGGCCGACGGCTACACCTTC. Translated: CATSGMDRADGYTF.